The 3 T cell receptor beta chains listed next were all sequenced from one sample in a study of OX40 agonist ivuxolimab in advanced cancers. Clones were read by immunoSEQ multiplex PCR, and TCRdb kept only the in-frame ones, dropping some. The profile shows approximately 64,000 clones, roughly 90% of them singletons. Sequences were derived from CD4+ or CD8+ T cells sorted from blood, sampled in a trial of the OX40 agonist ivuxolimab. The receptors were sampled from an adult with an advanced solid tumor such as melanoma, head and neck, liver or kidney cancer.

This sequence joins TRBV5-1 and TRBJ1-1, with D possibly being TRBD1 (5 bases). The CDR3 has 16 amino acids. V lost 3 bases and J lost 0, with 15 bases in between. The V gene's germline CDR1 is SGHRS and CDR2 YFSETQ. The CDR3 protein is CASSSGIGALNTEAFF. The CDR3 nucleotides read TGCGCCAGCAGCTCAGGAATCGGGGCGTTGAACACTGAAGCTTTCTTT. The variable domain in full, completed from reference TRBV5-1 and TRBJ1-1, reads KAGVTQTPRYLIKTRGQQVTLSCSPISGHRSVSWYQQTPGQGLQFLFEYFSETQRNKGNFPGRFSGRQFSNSRSEMNVSTLELGDSALYLCASSSGIGALNTEAFFGQGTRLTVV.

The rearrangement joins TRBV6-6 to TRBJ1-6; D perhaps matches TRBD1 (5 bases). The CDR3 loop spans 13 amino acids. Looked up from germline, CDR1 is MNHNY and CDR2 is SVGAGI (reference sequence). V was cut by 6 bases and J by 14 bases, with 17 bases left in between. The DNA of the CDR3 is TGTGCCAGCAGCCCTATGAGGGGCGAGTCCCTCCACTTT. Translation: CASSPMRGESLHF.

This chain joins TRBV19 and TRBJ2-2; D is perhaps TRBD1 (5 bases). V was clipped by 3 bases and J by 6 bases, with 11 bases between them. The CDR3 contains 14 residues. Germline CDR1 reads LNHDA; CDR2 reads SQIVND (reference sequence). CDR3 sequence reads: CASSIQGRAGELFF. The CDR3, as DNA: TGTGCCAGTAGTATTCAGGGTAGGGCCGGGGAGCTGTTTTTT.